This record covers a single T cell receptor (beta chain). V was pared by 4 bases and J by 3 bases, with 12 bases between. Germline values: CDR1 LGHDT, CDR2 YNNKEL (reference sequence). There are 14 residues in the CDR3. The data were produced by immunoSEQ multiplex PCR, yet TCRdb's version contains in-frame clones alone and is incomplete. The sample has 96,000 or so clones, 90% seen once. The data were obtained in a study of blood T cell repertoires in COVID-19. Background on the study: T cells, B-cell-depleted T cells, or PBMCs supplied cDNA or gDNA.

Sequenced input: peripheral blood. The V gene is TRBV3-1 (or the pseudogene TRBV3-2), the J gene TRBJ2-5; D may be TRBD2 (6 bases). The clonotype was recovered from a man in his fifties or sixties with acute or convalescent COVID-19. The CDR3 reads CASSPGGAEETQYF. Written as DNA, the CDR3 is TGTGCCAGCAGCCCGGGCGGGGCAGAAGAGACCCAGTACTTC.